Below are 9 T cell receptor beta chains sequenced from a single sample in a study of long-term antiretroviral therapy in people with HIV. Run at survey level, the immunoSEQ assay was version v3.0. The table came from immunoSEQ multiplex PCR; TCRdb's copy has only in-frame clones and leaves some out. The sample includes some 36,000 clones, roughly 81% seen only once; the top ten take approximately 5%. The sample was unsorted PBMCs, taken 2.8 years before starting antiretroviral therapy. The receptors originated from a woman between 25 and 40 years old with HIV.

The chain joins TRBV10-2 to TRBJ2-3, with a weak D call TRBD2 (6 bases). Germline V gives CDR1 WSHSY, CDR2 SAAADI. V was pared by 2 bases and J by 4 bases, with 13 bases between. The CDR3 runs to 15 residues. CDR3 nucleotides: TGCGCCAGCAGTGAGAGGAGGGGTAGCGCAGATACGCAGTATTTT. Amino acids: CASSERRGSADTQYF.

Written as DNA, the CDR3 is TGCAGCGTTGAAGATTCGATTCCACAGGGGGCCTCCTACGAGCAGTACTTC. As protein: CSVEDSIPQGASYEQYF. The chain links TRBV29-1 to TRBJ2-7; TRBD1 matches at 9 bases. In germline, CDR1 is SQVTM, CDR2 ANQGSEA. The CDR3 spans 17 residues. V was pared by 0 bases and J by 0 bases, with 9 bases of the junction left unmatched.

The J gene is TRBJ2-7, the V gene TRBV7-8; 8 bases match TRBD1. This CDR3 comprises 16 residues. The germline gives CDR1 SGHVS, CDR2 FQNEAQ. After removal of 2 bases from V and 6 bases from J, the junction contained 12 bases not matched to a gene. CDR3 DNA sequence: TGTGCCAGCAGCTTATTGTCAGGGGGCGAAGGTGGCGAGCAGTACGTC. Its protein product is CASSLLSGGEGGEQYV.

The V call is TRBV4-1, the J call TRBJ2-3; 10 nucleotides align to TRBD2. The germline V gene encodes CDR1 MGHRA and CDR2 YSYEKL. The CDR3 covers 15 residues. Germline trimming cut 5 bases from V and 1 base from J; bases unmatched to any gene: 3. The CDR3 region has the DNA TGCGCCAGCAGCATAGCGGGGGGCCGCACAGATACGCAGTATTTT. Amino acids: CASSIAGGRTDTQYF.

The chain has TRBV6-1 and TRBJ2-7; possible D gene TRBD1, 6 bases. CDR1 and CDR2 from the germline V gene are MNHNS and SASEGT. Trimming cost V 6 bases and J 3 bases, with 15 bases left between them. The CDR3 sequence is 14 residues long. The CDR3 DNA is TGTGCCAGCAGCCACACAGGGAGCGTCTACGAGCAGTACGTC. This gives the protein CASSHTGSVYEQYV.

The chain is built from TRBV9 and TRBJ1-1, with 9 bases lining up with TRBD1. The CDR3 sequence is 15 residues long. Looked up from germline, CDR1 is SGDLS and CDR2 is YYNGEE. With V trimmed by 4 bases and J by 0 bases, 4 bases remained unmatched. The CDR3 spells CASSPTGGMNTEAFF. DNA of the CDR3: TGTGCCAGCAGCCCGACAGGGGGGATGAACACTGAAGCTTTCTTT.

This clone came up a few times. V and J are TRBV7-8 and TRBJ2-1; 7 bases are a match to TRBD1. J lost 12 bases, V lost 3 bases, and 17 bases had no gene match. This CDR3 is 16 amino acids long. Germline CDR1 reads SGHVS; CDR2 reads FQNEAQ. In DNA form, the CDR3 reads TGTGCCAGCAGCTTCGATGGTCAGGGGGTTGAACGGGGGCAGTTCTTC. It yields the protein CASSFDGQGVERGQFF.

The genes are TRBV27 and TRBJ1-1; no clear D gene. V dropped 5 bases and J dropped 4 bases, with 14 bases sitting between them. The CDR3 sequence is 14 residues long. Germline-derived CDR1 and CDR2 are MNHEY and SMNVEV (reference sequence). CDR3 residues: CASSSTRDGTEAFF. CDR3 nucleotides: TGTGCCAGCAGTAGTACTCGGGATGGCACTGAAGCTTTCTTT.

This rearrangement joins TRBV6-4 to TRBJ1-5; D unresolved. Germline V gene data show CDR1 as MRHNA and CDR2 as SNTAGT. The CDR3 covers 14 residues. Trimming removed 3 bases from V and 2 bases from J, with 8 bases in between. The CDR3 region is CASSETGGNQPQHF. CDR3 DNA: TGTGCCAGCAGTGAGACGGGCGGCAATCAGCCCCAGCATTTT.